The rows below give T cell receptor beta chains drawn from one sample of a study of cytomegalovirus exposure and HLA in healthy donors. Repertoires were generated with immunoSEQ multiplex PCR, while TCRdb's copy carries only in-frame clones and drops some. The top ten hold 1.2% to 1.5% of the sample, which has around 200,000 clones, 75% to 85% seen once. The sequenced sample consisted of PBMCs. Source of these receptors: a girl aged 10 to 17 in good health and CMV-seronegative. Each CDR3 is given without its conserved first and last residue. Fields, in order: clone size, D gene, V gene, CDR3 protein. A D gene is named only where the DNA matches it firmly. Only part of the rows carry a size: once, few, many, or a class if the clone is expanded.

clone size: .; D gene: .; V gene: TRBV28; CDR3 protein: ASSLSGAGANVLT
clone size: .; D gene: TRBD2; V gene: TRBV30; CDR3 protein: AWIPARTSRSYNEQF
clone size: .; D gene: .; V gene: TRBV5-1; CDR3 protein: ASSLELAASYEQY
clone size: .; D gene: .; V gene: TRBV7-9; CDR3 protein: ASSSLPLKTGLFPTEAF
clone size: .; D gene: .; V gene: TRBV28; CDR3 protein: ASSFVGGRQPQH
clone size: few; D gene: TRBD1; V gene: TRBV9; CDR3 protein: ASSARTGSEKLF
clone size: .; D gene: .; V gene: TRBV2; CDR3 protein: ASKLEPSGNTIY
clone size: once; D gene: .; V gene: TRBV9; CDR3 protein: ASSASVGAFQETQY
clone size: .; D gene: .; V gene: TRBV28; CDR3 protein: ASRFTGSGTEAF
clone size: .; D gene: .; V gene: TRBV6-5; CDR3 protein: ASSHLDRVSYEQY
clone size: .; D gene: TRBD2; V gene: TRBV9; CDR3 protein: ASSVAGGNNEQF
clone size: .; D gene: TRBD2; V gene: TRBV5-1; CDR3 protein: ASSPNSGDSYNEQF
clone size: .; D gene: .; V gene: TRBV7-6; CDR3 protein: ASSFTRRRGY
clone size: .; D gene: .; V gene: TRBV5-1; CDR3 protein: ASHTDSSTETQY
clone size: .; D gene: TRBD1; V gene: TRBV9; CDR3 protein: ASSPTPGQSNYNYGYT
clone size: .; D gene: TRBD1; V gene: TRBV5-8; CDR3 protein: ASSSVDRGHGYT
clone size: .; D gene: .; V gene: TRBV7-6; CDR3 protein: ASTQMAQGFDEQF
clone size: .; D gene: TRBD2; V gene: TRBV5-1; CDR3 protein: ASSLLASGGTDTQY
clone size: .; D gene: .; V gene: TRBV5-1; CDR3 protein: ASSLNRVGGTDTQY
clone size: .; D gene: .; V gene: TRBV30; CDR3 protein: AWSLQVYSNQPQH
clone size: .; D gene: .; V gene: TRBV27; CDR3 protein: ASSLSRAAGTEAF
clone size: .; D gene: TRBD2; V gene: TRBV7-2; CDR3 protein: ASSLWASGTRGGEQY
clone size: .; D gene: TRBD1; V gene: TRBV5-4; CDR3 protein: ASSSSDRGRANEKLF
clone size: .; D gene: .; V gene: TRBV5-6; CDR3 protein: ASSSGHGQPQH
clone size: .; D gene: TRBD2; V gene: TRBV9; CDR3 protein: ASSRGLAGGITDTQY
clone size: .; D gene: .; V gene: TRBV28; CDR3 protein: ASSLAGARRDNEQF
clone size: .; D gene: .; V gene: TRBV4-1; CDR3 protein: ASSQVRQGLYSNQPQH
clone size: once; D gene: TRBD2; V gene: TRBV19; CDR3 protein: ASSVGTREGGYNEQF
clone size: .; D gene: TRBD2; V gene: TRBV7-3; CDR3 protein: ASSPSGGGQETQY
clone size: .; D gene: TRBD1; V gene: TRBV5-6; CDR3 protein: ASSFKGQGNQPQH
clone size: .; D gene: TRBD1; V gene: TRBV6-5; CDR3 protein: ASSLTGGNYEQY
clone size: .; D gene: TRBD1; V gene: TRBV11-2; CDR3 protein: ASSLEPGGTGELF
clone size: .; D gene: .; V gene: TRBV4-1; CDR3 protein: ASSQEGVGGKAF
clone size: once; D gene: .; V gene: TRBV27; CDR3 protein: ASSATGQRPYEQY
clone size: .; D gene: TRBD1; V gene: TRBV5-6; CDR3 protein: ASGTGWNSPLH
clone size: .; D gene: .; V gene: TRBV7-8; CDR3 protein: ASSPYNEKLF
clone size: .; D gene: .; V gene: TRBV11-1; CDR3 protein: ASSFTGYYGYT
clone size: .; D gene: .; V gene: TRBV5-1; CDR3 protein: ASSLGQQETQY
clone size: .; D gene: .; V gene: TRBV19; CDR3 protein: ASSGDNLRLQPQH
clone size: .; D gene: .; V gene: TRBV25-1; CDR3 protein: ASSARQTNTGELF
clone size: .; D gene: .; V gene: TRBV19; CDR3 protein: ASSISSGFAKNIQY
clone size: .; D gene: TRBD2; V gene: TRBV5-6; CDR3 protein: ASSLVGTRVYNEQF
clone size: .; D gene: .; V gene: TRBV29-1; CDR3 protein: SVEVSSYEQY